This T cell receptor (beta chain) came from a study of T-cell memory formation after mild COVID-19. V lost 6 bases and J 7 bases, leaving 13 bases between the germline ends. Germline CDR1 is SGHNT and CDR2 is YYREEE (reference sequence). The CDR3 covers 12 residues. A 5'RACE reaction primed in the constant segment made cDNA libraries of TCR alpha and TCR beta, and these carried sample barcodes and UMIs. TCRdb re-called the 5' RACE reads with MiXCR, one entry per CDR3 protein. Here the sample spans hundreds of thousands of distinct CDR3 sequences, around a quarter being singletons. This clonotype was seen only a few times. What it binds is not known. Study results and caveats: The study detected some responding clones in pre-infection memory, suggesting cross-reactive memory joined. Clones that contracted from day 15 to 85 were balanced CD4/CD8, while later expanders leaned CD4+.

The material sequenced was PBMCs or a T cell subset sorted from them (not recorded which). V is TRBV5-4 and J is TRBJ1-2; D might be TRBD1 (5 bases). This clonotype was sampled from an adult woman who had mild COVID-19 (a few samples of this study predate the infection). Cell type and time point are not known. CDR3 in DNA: TGTGCCAGCACCCCGCCGGGGGGTGGCTACACCTTC. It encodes CASTPPGGGYTF.